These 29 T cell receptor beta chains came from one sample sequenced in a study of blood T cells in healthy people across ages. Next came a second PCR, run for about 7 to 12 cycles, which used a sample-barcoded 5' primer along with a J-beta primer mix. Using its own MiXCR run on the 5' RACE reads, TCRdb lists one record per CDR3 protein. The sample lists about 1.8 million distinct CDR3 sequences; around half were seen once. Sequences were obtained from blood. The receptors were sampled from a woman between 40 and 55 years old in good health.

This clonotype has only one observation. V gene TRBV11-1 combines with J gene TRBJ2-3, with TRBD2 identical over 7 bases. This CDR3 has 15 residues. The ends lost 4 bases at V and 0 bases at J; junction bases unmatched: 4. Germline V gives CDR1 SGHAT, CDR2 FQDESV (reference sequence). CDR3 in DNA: TGTGCCAGCAGCTCCCGGGGGGATAGCACAGATACGCAGTATTTT. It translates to CASSSRGDSTDTQYF.

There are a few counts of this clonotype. CDR3 nucleotide sequence: TGTGCCAGCAGCCCCAGGTCAGTCAACTCCTACGAGCAGTACTTC. It is translated as CASSPRSVNSYEQYF. The V and J genes are TRBV7-9 and TRBJ2-7, with D unclear. Germline CDR1 SEHNR, CDR2 FQNEAQ (reference sequence). CDR3 length: 15 residues. V shed 5 bases and J shed 0 bases, with 14 bases lying between them.

CDR3 sequence reads: CASSLVSTNYGYTF. The CDR3 DNA sequence: TGTGCCAGCAGCTTGGTCTCTACCAACTATGGCTACACCTTC. The genes are TRBV7-9 and TRBJ1-2; D remains ambiguous. CDR3 size: 14 residues. From germline, CDR1 is SEHNR and CDR2 FQNEAQ (reference sequence). Trimming stripped 3 bases from V and 2 bases from J, with 10 bases between. The whole variable domain, filled in from reference TRBV7-9 and TRBJ1-2, reads DTGVSQNPRHKITKRGQNVTFRCDPISEHNRLYWYRQTLGQGPEFLTYFQNEAQLEKSRLLSDRFSAERPKGSFSTLEIQRTEQGDSAMYLCASSLVSTNYGYTFGSGTRLTVV.

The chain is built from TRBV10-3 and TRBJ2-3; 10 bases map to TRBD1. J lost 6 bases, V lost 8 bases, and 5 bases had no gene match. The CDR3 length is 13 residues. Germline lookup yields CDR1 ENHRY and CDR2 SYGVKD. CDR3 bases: TGTGCCATCGGGGGACAGGGGCTTGATACGCAGTATTTT. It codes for CAIGGQGLDTQYF.

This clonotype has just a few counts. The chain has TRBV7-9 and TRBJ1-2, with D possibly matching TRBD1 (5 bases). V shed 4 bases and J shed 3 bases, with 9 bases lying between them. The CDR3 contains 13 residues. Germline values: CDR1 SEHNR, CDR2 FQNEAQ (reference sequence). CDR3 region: CASSWDWDYGYTF. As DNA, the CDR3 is TGTGCCAGCAGCTGGGACTGGGACTATGGCTACACCTTC.

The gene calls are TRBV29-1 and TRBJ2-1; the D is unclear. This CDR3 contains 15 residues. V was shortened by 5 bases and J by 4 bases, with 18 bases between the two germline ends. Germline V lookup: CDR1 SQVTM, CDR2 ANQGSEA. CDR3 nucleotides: TGCAGCGTTTCAATACGGGCCGCTACTTACAATGAGCAGTTCTTC. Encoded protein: CSVSIRAATYNEQFF.

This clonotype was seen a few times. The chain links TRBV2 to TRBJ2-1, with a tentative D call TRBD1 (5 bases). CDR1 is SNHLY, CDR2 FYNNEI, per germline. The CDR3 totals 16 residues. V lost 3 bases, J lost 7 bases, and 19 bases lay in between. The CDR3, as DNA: TGTGCCAGCAGTGATTCTCTCGGACAAAGGGCGAATGAGCAGTTCTTC. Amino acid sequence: CASSDSLGQRANEQFF. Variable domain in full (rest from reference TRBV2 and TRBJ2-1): EPEVTQTPSHQVTQMGQEVILRCVPISNHLYFYWYRQILGQKVEFLVSFYNNEISEKSEIFDDQFSVERPDGSNFTLKIRSTKLEDSAMYFCASSDSLGQRANEQFFGPGTRLTVL.

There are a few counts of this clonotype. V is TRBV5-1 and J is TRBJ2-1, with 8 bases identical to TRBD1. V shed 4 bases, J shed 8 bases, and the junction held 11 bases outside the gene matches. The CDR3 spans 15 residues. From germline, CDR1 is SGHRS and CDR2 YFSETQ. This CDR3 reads CASSPLGQGIHEQFF. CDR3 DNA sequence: TGCGCCAGCAGCCCCCTCGGACAGGGTATCCATGAGCAGTTCTTC. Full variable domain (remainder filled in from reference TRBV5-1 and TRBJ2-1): KAGVTQTPRYLIKTRGQQVTLSCSPISGHRSVSWYQQTPGQGLQFLFEYFSETQRNKGNFPGRFSGRQFSNSRSEMNVSTLELGDSALYLCASSPLGQGIHEQFFGPGTRLTVL.

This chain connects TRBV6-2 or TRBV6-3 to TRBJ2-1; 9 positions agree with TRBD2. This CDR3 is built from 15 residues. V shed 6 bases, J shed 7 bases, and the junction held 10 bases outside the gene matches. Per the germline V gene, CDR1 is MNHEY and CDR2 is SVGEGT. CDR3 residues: CASRTVAGVKNEQFF. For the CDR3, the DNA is TGTGCCAGCAGAACCGTAGCGGGGGTTAAGAATGAGCAGTTCTTC.

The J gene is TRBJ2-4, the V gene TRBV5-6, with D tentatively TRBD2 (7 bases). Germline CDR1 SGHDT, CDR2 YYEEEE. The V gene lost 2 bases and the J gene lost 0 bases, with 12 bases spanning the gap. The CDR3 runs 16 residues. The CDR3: CASSFGGPLAKNIQYF. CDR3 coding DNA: TGTGCCAGCAGCTTCGGGGGGCCCCTAGCCAAAAACATTCAGTACTTC.

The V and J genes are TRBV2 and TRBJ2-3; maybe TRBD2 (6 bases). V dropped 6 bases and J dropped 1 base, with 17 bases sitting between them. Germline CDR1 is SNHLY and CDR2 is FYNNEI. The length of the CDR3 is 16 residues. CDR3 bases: TGTGCCAGCAGCGTCGAACCGGGGGTCGGCACAGATACGCAGTATTTT. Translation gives CASSVEPGVGTDTQYF.

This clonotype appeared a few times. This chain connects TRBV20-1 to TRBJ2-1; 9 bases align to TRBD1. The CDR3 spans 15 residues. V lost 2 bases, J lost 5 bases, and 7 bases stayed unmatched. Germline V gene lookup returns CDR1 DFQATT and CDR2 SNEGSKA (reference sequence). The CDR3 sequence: CSARSGDRVDNEQFF. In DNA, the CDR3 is TGCAGTGCTAGATCAGGGGACAGGGTTGACAATGAGCAGTTCTTC.

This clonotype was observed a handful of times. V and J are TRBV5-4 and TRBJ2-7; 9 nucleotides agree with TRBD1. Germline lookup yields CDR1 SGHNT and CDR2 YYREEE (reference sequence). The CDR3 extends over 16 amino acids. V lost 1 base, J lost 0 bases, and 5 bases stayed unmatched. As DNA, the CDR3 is TGTGCCAGCAGCTTGATCGGACAGGGGACCTCCTACGAGCAGTACTTC. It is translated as CASSLIGQGTSYEQYF.

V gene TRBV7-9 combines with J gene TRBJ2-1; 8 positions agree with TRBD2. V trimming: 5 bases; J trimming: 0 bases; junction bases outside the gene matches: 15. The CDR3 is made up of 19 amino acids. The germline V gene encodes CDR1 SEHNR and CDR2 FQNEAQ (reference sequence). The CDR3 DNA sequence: TGTGCCAGCAGCCAACGTGGGATTAAGCGGGGGAGCTCCTACAATGAGCAGTTCTTC. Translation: CASSQRGIKRGSSYNEQFF.

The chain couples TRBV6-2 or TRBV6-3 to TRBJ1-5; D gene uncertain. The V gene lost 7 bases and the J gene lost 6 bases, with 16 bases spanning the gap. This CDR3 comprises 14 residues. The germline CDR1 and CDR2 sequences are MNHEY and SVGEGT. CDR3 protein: CASTKAPGGQPQHF. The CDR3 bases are TGTGCCAGCACCAAGGCCCCAGGCGGTCAGCCCCAGCATTTT.

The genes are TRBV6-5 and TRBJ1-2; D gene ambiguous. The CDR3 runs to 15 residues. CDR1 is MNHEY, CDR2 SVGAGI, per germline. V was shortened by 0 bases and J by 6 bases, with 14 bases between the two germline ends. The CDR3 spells CASSYSFGQFDGYTF. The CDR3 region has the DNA TGTGCCAGCAGTTACTCGTTTGGTCAATTTGATGGCTACACCTTC.

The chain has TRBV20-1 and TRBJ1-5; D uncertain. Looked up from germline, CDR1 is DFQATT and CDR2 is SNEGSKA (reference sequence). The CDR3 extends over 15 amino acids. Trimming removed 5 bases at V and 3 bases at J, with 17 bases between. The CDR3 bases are TGCAGTGCTCGGCTAAGGGCCGTCCCCAATCAGCCCCAGCATTTT. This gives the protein CSARLRAVPNQPQHF.

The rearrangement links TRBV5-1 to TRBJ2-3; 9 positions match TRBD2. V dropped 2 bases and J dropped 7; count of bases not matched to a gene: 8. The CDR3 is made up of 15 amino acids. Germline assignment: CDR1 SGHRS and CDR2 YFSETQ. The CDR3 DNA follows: TGCGCCAGCAGCTTAACGGCGGGGGGGCCGAATACGCAGTATTTT. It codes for CASSLTAGGPNTQYF.

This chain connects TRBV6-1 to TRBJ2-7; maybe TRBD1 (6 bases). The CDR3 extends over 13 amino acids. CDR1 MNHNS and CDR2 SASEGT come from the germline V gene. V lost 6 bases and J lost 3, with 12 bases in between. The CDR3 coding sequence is TGTGCCAGCAGCTATGGACAGCTCTACGAGCAGTACTTC. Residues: CASSYGQLYEQYF.

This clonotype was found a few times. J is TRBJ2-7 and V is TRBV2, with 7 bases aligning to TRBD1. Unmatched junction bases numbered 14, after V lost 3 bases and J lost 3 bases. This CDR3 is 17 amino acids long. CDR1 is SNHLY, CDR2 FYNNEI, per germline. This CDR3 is CASSEHDRTGPYYEQYF. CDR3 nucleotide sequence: TGTGCCAGCAGTGAGCACGACCGGACAGGACCCTACTACGAGCAGTACTTC.

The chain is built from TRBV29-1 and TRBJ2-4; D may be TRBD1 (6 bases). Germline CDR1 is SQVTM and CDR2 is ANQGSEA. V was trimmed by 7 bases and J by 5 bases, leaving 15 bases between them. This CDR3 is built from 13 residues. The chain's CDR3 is CSAPLPGENIQYF. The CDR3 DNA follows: TGCAGCGCCCCCTTGCCAGGGGAAAACATTCAGTACTTC.

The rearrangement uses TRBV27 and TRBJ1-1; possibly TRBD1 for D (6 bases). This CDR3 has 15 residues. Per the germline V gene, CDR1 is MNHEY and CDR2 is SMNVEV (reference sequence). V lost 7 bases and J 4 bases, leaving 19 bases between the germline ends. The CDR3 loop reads CASTQRGARTTEAFF. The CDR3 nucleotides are TGTGCCAGCACCCAGAGGGGGGCGCGGACCACTGAAGCTTTCTTT.

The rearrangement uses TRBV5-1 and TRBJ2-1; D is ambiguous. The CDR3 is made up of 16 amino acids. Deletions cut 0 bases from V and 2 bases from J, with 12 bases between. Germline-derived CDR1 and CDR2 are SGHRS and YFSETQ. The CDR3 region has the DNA TGCGCCAGCAGCTTGGAAACACCCTTACCCTACAATGAGCAGTTCTTC. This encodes CASSLETPLPYNEQFF. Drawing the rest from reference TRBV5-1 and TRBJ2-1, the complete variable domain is KAGVTQTPRYLIKTRGQQVTLSCSPISGHRSVSWYQQTPGQGLQFLFEYFSETQRNKGNFPGRFSGRQFSNSRSEMNVSTLELGDSALYLCASSLETPLPYNEQFFGPGTRLTVL.

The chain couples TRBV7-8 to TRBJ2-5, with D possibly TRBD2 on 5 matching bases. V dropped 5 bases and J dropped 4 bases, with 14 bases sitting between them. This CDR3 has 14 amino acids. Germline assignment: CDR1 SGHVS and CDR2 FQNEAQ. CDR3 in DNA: TGTGCCAGCAGCCAACCGGTGGCGGGAGAGACCCAGTACTTC. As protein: CASSQPVAGETQYF.

CDR3 in amino acids: CASSPEGFGGYTF. The CDR3 coding sequence is TGTGCCAGCTCACCAGAGGGTTTTGGAGGCTACACCTTC. This rearrangement joins TRBV18 to TRBJ1-2; D is unresolved. Trimming stripped 2 bases from V and 8 bases from J, with 12 bases between. Germline CDR1 KGHSH, CDR2 LQKENI. This CDR3 is 13 amino acids long.

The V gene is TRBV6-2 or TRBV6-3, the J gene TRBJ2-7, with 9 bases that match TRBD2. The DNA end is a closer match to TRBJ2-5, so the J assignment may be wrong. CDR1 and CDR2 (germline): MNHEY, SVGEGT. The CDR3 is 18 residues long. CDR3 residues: CASSYATRGLAFRETQYF. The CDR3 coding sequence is TGTGCCAGCAGTTACGCGACGAGGGGACTAGCTTTTCGAGAGACCCAGTACTTC.

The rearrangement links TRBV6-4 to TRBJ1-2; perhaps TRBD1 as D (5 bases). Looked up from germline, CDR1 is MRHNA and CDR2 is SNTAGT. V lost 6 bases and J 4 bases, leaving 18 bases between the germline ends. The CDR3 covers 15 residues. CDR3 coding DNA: TGTGCCAGCAGGACCACATTGACAGACCCCTATGGCTACACCTTC. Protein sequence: CASRTTLTDPYGYTF.

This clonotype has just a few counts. The CDR3, as DNA: TGTGCCAGCAGTTCCCCCGCGGACAGGCGTTACGAGCAGTACTTC. Amino acid sequence: CASSSPADRRYEQYF. The genes are TRBV27 and TRBJ2-7; 7 nucleotides match TRBD1. Trimming took 4 bases from V and 4 from J; bases not matched to a gene: 10. This CDR3 spans 15 amino acids. The germline CDR1 and CDR2 sequences are MNHEY and SMNVEV (reference sequence).

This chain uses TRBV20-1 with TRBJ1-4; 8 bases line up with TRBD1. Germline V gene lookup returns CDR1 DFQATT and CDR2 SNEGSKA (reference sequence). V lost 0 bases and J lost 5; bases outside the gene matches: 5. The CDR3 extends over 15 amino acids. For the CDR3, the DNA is TGCAGTGCTAGAGATCTTTGGACAGGGAATGAAAAACTGTTTTTT. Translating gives CSARDLWTGNEKLFF.